The 24 T cell receptor beta chains reported below all come from one sample, sequenced in a study of lymphopenia after photon versus proton radiotherapy. The protocol was immunoSEQ multiplex PCR, while the TCRdb copy is restricted to in-frame clones and leaves out a portion. The repertoire holds fewer than 15,000 clones, about 88% seen once, with around 3.4% in the top ten. The material sequenced was peripheral blood, taken from a patient treated with photon-based radiotherapy. These receptor sequences come from a man between 60 and 70 years old with pancreatic cancer.

This clone was observed a single time. Written as DNA, the CDR3 is TGTGCCACCCGCACCTCGACCCTCAGGAGTGAGCAGTTCTTC. This sequence encodes CATRTSTLRSEQFF. The chain couples TRBV6-4 to TRBJ2-1; D remains unclear. V was trimmed by 10 bases and J by 9 bases, leaving 22 bases between them. The CDR3 is made up of 14 amino acids. Germline CDR1 is MRHNA and CDR2 is SNTAGT.

The rearrangement joins TRBV2 to TRBJ1-2; unclear D gene. Germline CDR1 is SNHLY and CDR2 is FYNNEI. There are 15 residues in the CDR3. Trimming left V 6 bases short and J 4 bases short, with 18 bases between. This CDR3 is CASRKTREASYGYTF. CDR3 coding DNA: TGTGCCAGCAGAAAAACCCGGGAAGCCAGCTATGGCTACACCTTC.

The V call is TRBV30, the J call TRBJ1-2, with D possibly being TRBD1 (5 bases). Trimming removed 3 bases from V and 6 bases from J, with 11 bases in between. The CDR3 runs 12 residues. The germline CDR1 and CDR2 sequences are GTSNPN and SVGIG (reference sequence). The CDR3 protein is CAWRRLGDGYTF. CDR3 sequence (DNA): TGTGCCTGGAGACGGCTAGGGGATGGCTACACCTTC. Full variable domain (outside the CDR3, taken from reference TRBV30 and TRBJ1-2): SQTIHQWPATLVQPVGSPLSLECTVEGTSNPNLYWYRQAAGRGLQLLFYSVGIGQISSEVPQNLSASRPQDRQFILSSKKLLLSDSGFYLCAWRRLGDGYTFGSGTRLTVV.

The chain is built from TRBV6-1 and TRBJ1-2; TRBD1 is a possible D gene (6 bases). From germline, CDR1 is MNHNS and CDR2 SASEGT. The CDR3 runs to 13 residues. Trimming shortened V by 6 bases and J by 8 bases, and 16 bases separated the two germline ends. CDR3 in amino acids: CASRINREGGYTF. CDR3 in DNA: TGTGCCAGCAGGATTAACAGGGAAGGCGGCTACACCTTC.

This chain uses TRBV7-9 with TRBJ2-1; no clear D gene. Trimming took off 4 bases at V and 5 bases at J, with 12 bases between the two ends. The CDR3 contains 14 residues. The germline V gene encodes CDR1 SEHNR and CDR2 FQNEAQ (reference sequence). In nucleotides, the CDR3 is TGTGCCAGCAGCTACCCGAGGCAGAACAATGAGCAGTTCTTC. The encoded protein is CASSYPRQNNEQFF. Full variable domain (remainder filled in from reference TRBV7-9 and TRBJ2-1): DTGVSQNPRHKITKRGQNVTFRCDPISEHNRLYWYRQTLGQGPEFLTYFQNEAQLEKSRLLSDRFSAERPKGSFSTLEIQRTEQGDSAMYLCASSYPRQNNEQFFGPGTRLTVL.

The CDR3 DNA follows: TGTGCCAGCTCACCGGGACAGGGGAGCACAGATACGCAGTATTTT. Translating gives CASSPGQGSTDTQYF. This chain links TRBV18 with TRBJ2-3, with 10 bases aligning to TRBD1. The trim removed 3 bases at V and 0 bases at J, leaving 0 bases unmatched. The CDR3 runs to 15 residues. The germline V gene encodes CDR1 KGHSH and CDR2 LQKENI.

This chain uses TRBV6-1 with TRBJ2-7; a possible D gene is TRBD1 (5 bases). Germline V gene data show CDR1 as MNHNS and CDR2 as SASEGT. Trimming took 4 bases from V and 5 from J, leaving 15 bases between them. This CDR3 spans 14 amino acids. For the CDR3, the DNA is TGTGCCAGCAGTGGGAGACAGTACTTTAACGAGCAGTACTTC. Protein product: CASSGRQYFNEQYF.

J is TRBJ2-7 and V is TRBV10-2, with D unclear. V was pared by 1 base and J by 6 bases, with 7 bases between. The CDR3 has 12 amino acids. Germline V lookup: CDR1 WSHSY, CDR2 SAAADI. The CDR3: CASSELILEQYF. CDR3 DNA sequence: TGCGCCAGCAGTGAGTTAATTCTCGAGCAGTACTTC.

The chain employs TRBV19 and TRBJ1-5; a possible D gene is TRBD1 (6 bases). This CDR3 contains 16 residues. Germline assignment: CDR1 LNHDA and CDR2 SQIVND (reference sequence). V was shortened by 5 bases and J by 2 bases, with 16 bases between the two germline ends. This chain's CDR3 is CASSVTGALGNQPQHF. CDR3 nucleotide sequence: TGTGCCAGTAGTGTGACAGGTGCCCTTGGCAATCAGCCCCAGCATTTT.

The chain carries TRBV13 and TRBJ1-6; no reliable D call. CDR1 and CDR2 (germline): PRHDT, FYEKMQ (reference sequence). V was pared by 4 bases and J by 5 bases, with 12 bases between. The CDR3 loop spans 15 amino acids. The CDR3 nucleotides read TGTGCCAGCAGCTACCAGACGGAGAATAATTCACCCCTCCACTTT. Residues: CASSYQTENNSPLHF.

This clone was seen only once. The chain is built from TRBV6-6 and TRBJ2-2; the D is unclear. Trimming pared 0 bases from V and 6 bases from J, leaving 8 bases between. The CDR3 covers 14 residues. Germline assignment: CDR1 MNHNY and CDR2 SVGAGI (reference sequence). Here the CDR3 reads CASSYSMAAGELFF. The CDR3, as DNA: TGTGCCAGCAGTTACTCGATGGCAGCCGGGGAGCTGTTTTTT.

The V gene is TRBV5-1, the J gene TRBJ2-5, with 9 nucleotides matching TRBD2. V gave up 4 bases and J gave up 2 bases; unmatched junction bases: 3. The CDR3 consists of 14 residues. Germline-derived CDR1 and CDR2 are SGHRS and YFSETQ. CDR3 in amino acids: CASSVAGEQETQYF. CDR3 bases: TGCGCCAGCAGCGTAGCGGGGGAGCAAGAGACCCAGTACTTC.

The chain has TRBV4-1 and TRBJ1-1, with D possibly TRBD1 on 5 matching bases. The CDR3 is 13 residues long. V lost 2 bases to trimming and J lost 4 bases, with 8 bases between them. Germline CDR1 and CDR2: MGHRA and YSYEKL. The DNA of the CDR3 is TGCGCCAGCAGCCAACCGAGGGGCACTGAAGCTTTCTTT. As protein: CASSQPRGTEAFF.

The genes are TRBV5-1 and TRBJ1-2; D ambiguous. Germline loops: CDR1 SGHRS, CDR2 YFSETQ. This CDR3 region has 16 residues. V gave up 4 bases and J gave up 3 bases, with 19 bases separating them. CDR3 DNA: TGCGCCAGCAGCAAGGGTAGGGAAGAAGGAGACTATGGCTACACCTTC. Protein product: CASSKGREEGDYGYTF.

The V call is TRBV5-6, the J call TRBJ2-5; tentatively, D is TRBD1 (6 bases). With the DNA end fitting TRBJ2-7 better, the J assignment may be wrong. CDR3 length equals 14 residues. From germline, CDR1 is SGHDT and CDR2 YYEEEE. The CDR3, as DNA: TGTGCCAGCAGCTTAACAGGGTCCTCCTACGAGCAGTACTTC. Translated, it gives CASSLTGSSYEQYF.

This chain uses TRBV6-6 with TRBJ1-1; D not resolved. From germline, CDR1 is MNHNY and CDR2 SVGAGI (reference sequence). Trimming pared 8 bases from V and 2 bases from J, leaving 12 bases between. This CDR3 has 13 residues. This CDR3 reads CASGLRRNTEAFF. The CDR3, as DNA: TGTGCCAGCGGGCTTCGACGTAACACTGAAGCTTTCTTT.

The rearrangement uses TRBV10-1 and TRBJ2-3; tentatively, D is TRBD1 (6 bases). The germline V and J ends were trimmed by 0 bases and 6 bases, with 10 bases remaining between them. Germline lookup yields CDR1 WNHNN and CDR2 SYGVQD (reference sequence). This CDR3 comprises 14 residues. The chain's CDR3 is CASSESRGGDTQYF. CDR3 DNA: TGCGCCAGCAGTGAGTCCAGGGGCGGGGATACGCAGTATTTT.

The rearrangement uses TRBV11-3 and TRBJ2-5; the D is unclear. Germline V CDR1 and CDR2: SGHNT, YENEEA. CDR3 length: 13 amino acids. V dropped 5 bases and J dropped 0 bases, with 7 bases sitting between them. As DNA, the CDR3 is TGTGCCAGCAGCCTGGTTTACCAAGAGACCCAGTACTTC. This encodes CASSLVYQETQYF.

The chain links TRBV11-2 to TRBJ1-1; a possible D gene is TRBD1 (6 bases). From germline, CDR1 is SGHAT and CDR2 FQNNGV. Deletions cut 5 bases from V and 1 base from J, with 14 bases between. The CDR3 totals 15 residues. The CDR3 here is CASSPPTGQNTEAFF. In DNA form, the CDR3 reads TGTGCCAGCAGCCCACCGACAGGACAGAACACTGAAGCTTTCTTT.

V is TRBV10-3 and J is TRBJ1-2, with D unresolved. The CDR3 has 13 residues. CDR1 and CDR2 (germline): ENHRY, SYGVKD. The V gene lost 7 bases and the J gene lost 10 bases, with 19 bases spanning the gap. The DNA of the CDR3 is TGTGCCATCACCCAAGGTGATCCGGGCGACTACACCTTC. It encodes CAITQGDPGDYTF.

The CDR3 DNA is TGTGCCAGCAGCTTAGGGACAGGGGGCGGGCAAAACATTCAGTACTTC. Its translation: CASSLGTGGGQNIQYF. J is TRBJ2-4 and V is TRBV7-2; 11 nucleotides line up with TRBD1. The germline V gene has CDR1 SGHTA and CDR2 FQGNSA. CDR3 length equals 16 residues. The J segment lost 5 bases and the V segment lost 1 base, leaving 4 bases of the junction unmatched.

The chain joins TRBV19 to TRBJ2-7; 10 nucleotides match TRBD2. Trimming took 3 bases from V and 6 from J; bases not matched to a gene: 8. Per the germline V gene, CDR1 is LNHDA and CDR2 is SQIVND (reference sequence). CDR3 length: 15 residues. The CDR3 loop reads CASSMGTGLATEQYF. The CDR3 bases are TGTGCCAGTAGTATGGGGACGGGACTAGCGACCGAGCAGTACTTC.

The J gene is TRBJ2-1, the V gene TRBV10-3, with TRBD1 identical over 9 bases. V gave up 7 bases and J gave up 8 bases; unmatched junction bases: 12. Germline V CDR1 and CDR2: ENHRY, SYGVKD. The CDR3 consists of 15 residues. The CDR3 region is CAINPGTGRRDEQFF. Written as DNA, the CDR3 is TGTGCCATCAACCCCGGGACAGGGAGGCGAGATGAGCAGTTCTTC.

The rearrangement joins TRBV5-4 to TRBJ2-3; a possible D gene is TRBD2 (7 bases). Trimming took off 0 bases at V and 4 bases at J, with 15 bases between the two ends. The CDR3 contains 16 residues. Germline CDR1 reads SGHNT; CDR2 reads YYREEE (reference sequence). CDR3 DNA: TGTGCCAGCAGCTTGGCAACAGGGAGGGCGGCAGATACGCAGTATTTT. It specifies CASSLATGRAADTQYF.